The rows below give T cell receptor beta chains drawn from one sample of a study of regulatory T cells in long-lasting Graves disease. TCRdb used MiXCR to reprocess the multiplex PCR reads, holding one entry per CDR3 protein. The profile shows about 220,000 distinct CDR3 sequences, around 16% of them singletons. Here the sequenced sample was peripheral blood mononuclear cells (PBMCs), taken at new diagnosis, from a patient treated with antithyroid drugs. The receptors originated from a female donor with Graves disease. Both conserved end residues are part of each CDR3. A D gene is named only where the DNA matches it firmly. Clone size, where shown, is once, few, many, or a class for clones that have expanded.

clone_size	j_call	v_call	d_call	cdr3_nt	cdr3_aa
once	TRBJ2-7	TRBV28	-	TGTGCCAGCAGACCTCGACAGGACGAGCAGTACTTC	CASRPRQDEQYF
many	TRBJ2-7	TRBV20-1	-	TGCAGTGCTTGGAAGGTGGACTCCTACGAGCAGTACTTC	CSAWKVDSYEQYF
few	TRBJ2-1	TRBV29-1	-	TGCAGCGTTTTCCACTACAATGAGCAGTTCTTC	CSVFHYNEQFF
many	TRBJ1-2	TRBV5-6	-	TGTGCCAGCAGCTTGGTTTCGTCTCCCTATGGCTACACCTTC	CASSLVSSPYGYTF
many	TRBJ1-1	TRBV7-8	-	TGTGCCAGCAGCTATTGGACCGAGATGAACACTGAAGCTTTCTTT	CASSYWTEMNTEAFF
-	TRBJ2-3	TRBV10-3	-	TGTGCCATCACTGAGGGAATAGGTAGCACAGATACGCAGTATTTT	CAITEGIGSTDTQYF
many	TRBJ1-5	TRBV20-1	TRBD1	TGCAGTGCGGGACAGGGCGGCCAGCCCCAGCATTTT	CSAGQGGQPQHF
few	TRBJ1-5	TRBV19	-	TGTGCCAGTAGTTCCCGGGACGGCAATCAGCCCCAGCATTTT	CASSSRDGNQPQHF
many	TRBJ2-5	TRBV11-3	-	TGTGCCAGCAGCTTAGCAGGGATACAAGAGACCCAGTACTTC	CASSLAGIQETQYF
many	TRBJ1-2	TRBV5-5	TRBD1	TGTGCCAGCAGCCGCCTGACGGGACAGGGGGCCCCAAACTATGGCTACACCTTC	CASSRLTGQGAPNYGYTF
few	TRBJ2-3	TRBV19	TRBD1	TGTGCCAGTAGTATGGACAGGACTGGAGATACGCAGTATTTT	CASSMDRTGDTQYF
many	TRBJ2-3	TRBV7-2	-	TGTGCCAGCAGCTTGGACCGGACCCGCACAGATACGCAGTATTTT	CASSLDRTRTDTQYF
-	TRBJ1-4	TRBV6-5	-	TGTGCCAGCAGTTACCCACAAGACAATGAAAAACTGTTTTTT	CASSYPQDNEKLFF
many	TRBJ1-2	TRBV28	TRBD1	TGTGCCAGCACCCTTACACAGGGGGCGGGTGGCTACACCTTC	CASTLTQGAGGYTF
few	TRBJ2-5	TRBV20-1	-	TGCAGTGCTAGAGGCGGGAAGGGGGGCGATCAAGAGACCCAGTACTTC	CSARGGKGGDQETQYF
many	TRBJ1-3	TRBV6-1	TRBD1	TGTGCCAGCAAATGGGACAGCTCTGGAAACACCATATATTTT	CASKWDSSGNTIYF
many	TRBJ1-3	TRBV12-3/TRBV12-4	TRBD1	TGTGCCAGCAGGACAGGGGGCGCCTCTGGAAACACCATATATTTT	CASRTGGASGNTIYF
many	TRBJ1-5	TRBV12-3/TRBV12-4	-	TGTGCCAGCAGTTTAGCGGACAGCAATCAGCCCCAGCATTTT	CASSLADSNQPQHF
many	TRBJ1-2	TRBV12-3/TRBV12-4	-	TGTGCCAGCAGTTCGGCGGGAGCCGGCGCGTATGGCTACACCTTC	CASSSAGAGAYGYTF
many	TRBJ2-1	TRBV6-2/TRBV6-3	TRBD1	TGTGCCAGCAGTTCGATTACAGGGGGAACCCGGAATGAGCAGTTCTTC	CASSSITGGTRNEQFF
many	TRBJ1-1	TRBV4-1	-	TGCGCCAGCAGCCAAGGGGGGAGGCAGAACACTGAAGCTTTCTTT	CASSQGGRQNTEAFF
many	TRBJ2-2	TRBV6-1	-	TGTGCCAGCAGTACGATGACAGGGAACACCGGGGAGCTGTTTTTT	CASSTMTGNTGELFF
many	TRBJ2-2	TRBV11-2	-	TGTGCCAGCAGCTTAGGAGACACCGGGGAGCTGTTTTTT	CASSLGDTGELFF
many	TRBJ1-2	TRBV2	-	TGTGCCAGCAGTGTCGGACAGAACTATGGCTACACCTTC	CASSVGQNYGYTF
-	TRBJ2-7	TRBV20-1	-	TGCAGTGCTAGAGGGAGCGGCTACGAGCAGTACTTC	CSARGSGYEQYF
many	TRBJ2-7	TRBV30	-	TGTGCCTGGAGTGTCGAGACCCCTGGGCACGAGCAGTACTTC	CAWSVETPGHEQYF
many	TRBJ1-2	TRBV12-5	-	TGTGCTAGTGGCCCTGGACAGCGTGGTGGCTACACCTTC	CASGPGQRGGYTF
many	TRBJ2-5	TRBV24-1	-	TGTGCCACCAGTGATTTGGAGGGGTATGGGGAGACCCAGTACTTC	CATSDLEGYGETQYF
many	TRBJ1-1	TRBV19	-	TGTGCCAGTAGTATAGGAGGGATCGAAGCTTTCTTT	CASSIGGIEAFF
many	TRBJ2-3	TRBV10-3	-	TGTGCCATCAGTGAGTCACCGGGGGCCAGCACAGATACGCAGTATTTT	CAISESPGASTDTQYF